Each of the 13 T cell receptor beta chains below was sequenced from the same sample in a study of identical twins. A single record per CDR3 protein comes from TCRdb applying MiXCR to the 5' RACE reads. Among roughly 200,000 distinct CDR3 sequences listed, 6% to 9% were seen once. Another study also made use of these data, one on yellow fever vaccine responses in identical twins.

The sequencing input was memory (CD45RO+) T cells sorted from blood. The receptors were sampled from a woman aged 18-29 years in good health.

In this sample, this clonotype turned up a few times. V gene TRBV7-9 combines with J gene TRBJ2-5; no firm D call. Germline V lookup: CDR1 SEHNR, CDR2 FQNEAQ (reference sequence). The CDR3 runs to 14 residues. V gave up 1 base and J gave up 7 bases, with 13 bases separating them. CDR3 amino acids: CASSLETPKGTQYF. CDR3 sequence (DNA): TGTGCCAGCAGCTTAGAGACCCCCAAGGGGACCCAGTACTTC.

This clonotype was counted only a few times. The CDR3 here is CASSPRFTYGYTF. CDR3 nucleotide sequence: TGTGCCAGCAGTCCGAGGTTTACCTATGGCTACACCTTC. This chain uses TRBV6-1 with TRBJ1-2, with unresolved D. Germline CDR1 MNHNS, CDR2 SASEGT. Deletions cut 5 bases from V and 4 bases from J, with 11 bases between. The CDR3 runs to 13 residues.

This clonotype was picked up many times. The chain employs TRBV6-6 and TRBJ2-1; D is unresolved. CDR1 is MNHNY and CDR2 is SVGAGI in the germline V gene (reference sequence). V was shortened by 2 bases and J by 8 bases, with 7 bases between the two germline ends. This CDR3 comprises 12 residues. Here the CDR3 reads CASSYRRYEQFF. The DNA of the CDR3 is TGTGCCAGCAGTTACCGAAGGTATGAGCAGTTCTTC.

V and J are TRBV3-1 and TRBJ2-1, with 13 bases matching TRBD2. Trimming removed 1 base from V and 5 bases from J; junction bases left unmatched: 11. Germline lookup yields CDR1 LGHDT and CDR2 YNNKEL (reference sequence). The CDR3 sequence is 19 residues long. The CDR3 sequence: CASSQAGPGLAGKNNEQFF. The CDR3 bases are TGTGCCAGCAGCCAAGCGGGACCGGGACTAGCGGGAAAAAACAATGAGCAGTTCTTC.

The rearrangement joins TRBV3-1 to TRBJ1-2; D remains unclear. The CDR3 runs to 15 residues. The germline V gene encodes CDR1 LGHDT and CDR2 YNNKEL (reference sequence). Trimming cost V 1 base and J 4 bases, with 13 bases left between them. CDR3 nucleotide sequence: TGTGCCAGCAGCCAAGCTTCGGCGGGTCCCTATGGCTACACCTTC. This encodes CASSQASAGPYGYTF.

This clonotype was detected only a few times. V and J are TRBV29-1 and TRBJ2-5; D unresolved. V was trimmed by 5 bases and J by 5 bases, leaving 15 bases between them. CDR1 is SQVTM and CDR2 is ANQGSEA in the germline V gene. The CDR3 loop spans 13 amino acids. The CDR3 sequence: CSVLDQYSETQYF. The CDR3 DNA sequence: TGCAGCGTTCTTGACCAGTATAGCGAGACCCAGTACTTC.

This clonotype was detected only a few times. The rearrangement uses TRBV6-5 and TRBJ2-7, with a possible D match to TRBD1 (5 bases). The CDR3 loop spans 14 amino acids. The V gene's germline CDR1 is MNHEY and CDR2 SVGAGI. Trimming left V 0 bases short and J 4 bases short, with 10 bases between. CDR3 in amino acids: CASSYSDSAYEQYF. The CDR3 bases are TGTGCCAGCAGTTACTCAGACAGCGCTTACGAGCAGTACTTC.

This clonotype was seen repeatedly, ten times or more. The chain has TRBV7-9 and TRBJ2-1, with D hard to call. Germline CDR1 is SEHNR and CDR2 is FQNEAQ (reference sequence). This CDR3 has 13 residues. V was pared by 4 bases and J by 8 bases, with 12 bases between. The CDR3: CASSSRSGHEQFF. The DNA of the CDR3 is TGTGCCAGCAGCTCCAGATCCGGGCATGAGCAGTTCTTC.

The chain couples TRBV9 to TRBJ2-7; D not certain. Trimming pared 0 bases from V and 3 bases from J, leaving 7 bases between. The CDR3 extends over 13 amino acids. Germline CDR1 is SGDLS and CDR2 is YYNGEE. For the CDR3, the DNA is TGTGCCAGCAGCGTAGCTGCCGGCTACGAGCAGTACTTC. It is translated as CASSVAAGYEQYF.

The table lists this clonotype with many counts. V is TRBV20-1 and J is TRBJ1-4; TRBD1 might be the D (5 bases). The germline CDR1 and CDR2 sequences are DFQATT and SNEGSKA (reference sequence). The CDR3 runs to 14 residues. Trimming cost V 6 bases and J 2 bases, with 13 bases left between them. The DNA for the CDR3 is TGCAGTGCGGAGACGGGGACGACTAATGAAAAACTGTTTTTT. This gives the protein CSAETGTTNEKLFF.

Ten or more counts support this clonotype. The gene calls are TRBV20-1 and TRBJ2-5; 11 bases line up with TRBD2. This CDR3 is 13 amino acids long. J lost 3 bases, V lost 6 bases, and 3 bases had no gene match. Germline V gives CDR1 DFQATT, CDR2 SNEGSKA (reference sequence). The chain's CDR3 is CSAGGLAEETQYF. DNA of the CDR3: TGCAGTGCGGGGGGACTAGCGGAAGAGACCCAGTACTTC.

The sample holds a few counts of this clonotype. The chain employs TRBV7-2 and TRBJ2-5, with D unclear. The CDR3 consists of 12 residues. CDR1 SGHTA and CDR2 FQGNSA come from the germline V gene. The V gene lost 3 bases and the J gene lost 5 bases, with 7 bases spanning the gap. The CDR3 nucleotides are TGTGCCAGCAGCTTTAATTTGGAGACCCAGTACTTC. It translates to CASSFNLETQYF.

This clonotype was counted many times. The J gene is TRBJ2-7, the V gene TRBV2, with D perhaps TRBD2 (5 bases). V was clipped by 0 bases and J by 6 bases, with 12 bases between them. Germline V gives CDR1 SNHLY, CDR2 FYNNEI. The CDR3 is made up of 14 amino acids. The CDR3 spells CASSEAGALGEQYF. In nucleotides, the CDR3 is TGTGCCAGCAGTGAAGCGGGAGCGTTGGGCGAGCAGTACTTC.